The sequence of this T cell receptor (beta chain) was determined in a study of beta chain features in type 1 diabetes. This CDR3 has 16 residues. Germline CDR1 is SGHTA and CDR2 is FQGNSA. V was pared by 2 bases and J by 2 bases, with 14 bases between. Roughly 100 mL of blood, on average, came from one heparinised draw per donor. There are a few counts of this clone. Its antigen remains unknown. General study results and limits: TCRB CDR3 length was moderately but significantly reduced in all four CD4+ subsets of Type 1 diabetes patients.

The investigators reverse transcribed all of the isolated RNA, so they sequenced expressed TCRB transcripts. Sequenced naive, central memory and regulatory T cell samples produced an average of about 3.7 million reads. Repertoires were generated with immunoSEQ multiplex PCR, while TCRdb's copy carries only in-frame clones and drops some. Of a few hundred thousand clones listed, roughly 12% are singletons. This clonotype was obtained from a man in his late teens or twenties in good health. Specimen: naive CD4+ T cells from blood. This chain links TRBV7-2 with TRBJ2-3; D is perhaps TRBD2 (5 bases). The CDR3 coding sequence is TGTGCCAGCAGCTTATTGAGAGGGCGCGACACAGATACGCAGTATTTT. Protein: CASSLLRGRDTDTQYF. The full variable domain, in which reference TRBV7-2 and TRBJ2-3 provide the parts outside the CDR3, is GAGVSQSPSNKVTEKGKDVELRCDPISGHTALYWYRQSLGQGLEFLIYFQGNSAPDKSGLPSDRFSAERTGGSVSTLTIQRTQQEDSAVYLCASSLLRGRDTDTQYFGPGTRLTVL.